This section outlines one T cell receptor beta chain sequence together with its context. Its antigen is undetermined. This specimen includes other DNA sequences encoding the same CDR3. The repertoire was sequenced with immunoSEQ multiplex PCR; TCRdb's copy has only in-frame clones and lacks some. This sample has about 140,000 clones, with 80% to 90% found just once. The record originates from a study of cytomegalovirus exposure and HLA in healthy donors. Regarding the study as a whole: The classifier reportedly diagnosed cytomegalovirus status with high sensitivity and specificity. The study recorded 164 TCR beta chains that were cytomegalovirus-associated.

Trimming cost V 3 bases and J 0 bases, with 9 bases left between them. The CDR3 length is 14 residues. CDR1 and CDR2 from the germline V gene are SGHRS and YFSETQ. V usage is TRBV5-1 and J usage is TRBJ1-1, with a weak D call TRBD1 (6 bases). The sequence was collected from a woman younger than 45 in good health and CMV-seronegative. The sequencing input was PBMCs. CDR3 DNA: TGCGCCAGCAGCTCTACAGGGATGAACACTGAAGCTTTCTTT. This translates into CASSSTGMNTEAFF.